This entry lists 25 T cell receptor beta chains sequenced from one sample in a study of CD8+ T cells in alopecia areata. In each case, RNA was isolated and then reverse transcribed into cDNA as the sequencing template. The repertoire was sequenced with immunoSEQ multiplex PCR; TCRdb's copy has only in-frame clones and lacks some. The sample shows roughly 210,000 clones, roughly 44% of them seen only once. Treatment meaning: oral pan-JAK inhibitor, 5-10 mg twice daily. The specimen comprised CD4+ T cells sorted from blood, sampled at approximately week 36, from a patient treated with tofacitinib. Source of these receptors: a human donor with alopecia areata.

This chain uses TRBV6-1 with TRBJ1-2; D unresolved. Per germline, CDR1 MNHNS and CDR2 SASEGT. V lost 3 bases to trimming and J lost 4 bases, with 9 bases between them. There are 13 residues in the CDR3. CDR3 DNA: TGTGCCAGCAGTGACCAGGCATCCTATGGCTACACCTTC. It encodes CASSDQASYGYTF.

This clone was found a few times. This chain uses TRBV28 with TRBJ1-1; 9 bases match TRBD1. The CDR3 loop spans 13 amino acids. Germline CDR1 is MDHEN and CDR2 is SYDVKM. V was clipped by 4 bases and J by 11 bases; unmatched bases: 8. The CDR3 coding sequence is TGTGCCAGCAGTTCAACCGGGACAGGGAATGCTTTCTTT. It specifies CASSSTGTGNAFF.

The chain carries TRBV5-4 and TRBJ2-2, with 8 bases matching TRBD2. CDR1 is SGHNT, CDR2 YYREEE, per germline (reference sequence). The V and J ends lost 1 base and 4 bases, in that order; junction bases with no gene match: 3. The CDR3 runs 15 residues. This CDR3 is CASSLPGGGTGELFF. As DNA, the CDR3 is TGTGCCAGCAGCTTGCCGGGAGGGGGCACCGGGGAGCTGTTTTTT.

DNA of the CDR3: TGTGCCAGCAGTGCCCCTGCTAGCGGCTCCTTCTACGAGCAGTACTTC. Protein sequence: CASSAPASGSFYEQYF. The chain uses TRBV27 and TRBJ2-7; 7 bases agree with TRBD2. CDR1 and CDR2 (germline): MNHEY, SMNVEV (reference sequence). This CDR3 has 16 amino acids. V dropped 5 bases and J dropped 3; count of bases not matched to a gene: 13.

The chain couples TRBV5-1 to TRBJ2-2; D gene uncertain. The germline V gene has CDR1 SGHRS and CDR2 YFSETQ. Trimming shortened V by 0 bases and J by 2 bases, and 5 bases separated the two germline ends. The CDR3 sequence is 14 residues long. CDR3 sequence: CASSLGLNTGELFF. The DNA for the CDR3 is TGCGCCAGCAGCTTGGGACTTAACACCGGGGAGCTGTTTTTT.

V and J are TRBV5-1 and TRBJ1-2, with D tentatively TRBD1 (5 bases). The CDR3 runs 14 residues. Germline lookup yields CDR1 SGHRS and CDR2 YFSETQ. Deletions cut 4 bases from V and 2 bases from J, with 12 bases between. This CDR3 is CASSVGRANYGYTF. The CDR3 DNA is TGCGCCAGCAGCGTGGGACGAGCGAACTATGGCTACACCTTC.

V and J are TRBV18 and TRBJ1-2, with 9 bases fitting TRBD1. The trim removed 2 bases at V and 4 bases at J, leaving 5 bases unmatched. CDR1 is KGHSH and CDR2 is LQKENI in the germline V gene. The CDR3 is made up of 15 amino acids. The CDR3 DNA reads as TGTGCCAGCTCACCATCGGTGGACAGGGGCTATGGCTACACCTTC. As protein: CASSPSVDRGYGYTF.

The chain joins TRBV14 to TRBJ2-6; D call uncertain. V was pared by 3 bases and J by 2 bases, with 2 bases between. CDR1 is SGHDN and CDR2 is FVKESK in the germline V gene. The CDR3 is made up of 13 amino acids. This CDR3 is CASSQTGANVLTF. CDR3 coding DNA: TGTGCCAGCAGCCAGACTGGGGCCAACGTCCTGACTTTC.

The J gene is TRBJ1-5, the V gene TRBV2, with D perhaps TRBD1 (6 bases). From germline, CDR1 is SNHLY and CDR2 FYNNEI. CDR3 length equals 12 residues. Deletions cut 6 bases from V and 7 bases from J, with 10 bases between. For the CDR3, the DNA is TGTGCCAGCAGAGACACAGGGCAGCCCCAGCATTTT. This translates into CASRDTGQPQHF.

The chain couples TRBV30 to TRBJ2-7; possible D gene TRBD1, 5 bases. This CDR3 contains 14 residues. Per germline, CDR1 GTSNPN and CDR2 SVGIG (reference sequence). V lost 2 bases, J lost 2 bases, and 13 bases lay in between. CDR3 DNA sequence: TGTGCCTGGAGTACTGACAGTAGGACCTACGAGCAGTACTTC. Translating gives CAWSTDSRTYEQYF.

There are a few counts of this clone. The chain has TRBV9 and TRBJ2-7; D gene uncertain. The CDR3 runs 14 residues. V was clipped by 4 bases and J by 2 bases, with 13 bases between them. The germline CDR1 and CDR2 sequences are SGDLS and YYNGEE. The CDR3 sequence is CASSPRTSPYEQYF. CDR3 coding DNA: TGTGCCAGCAGCCCTCGGACGTCCCCCTACGAGCAGTACTTC.

The V and J genes are TRBV29-1 and TRBJ1-2, with D perhaps TRBD1 (6 bases). Per the germline V gene, CDR1 is SQVTM and CDR2 is ANQGSEA. This CDR3 region has 12 residues. V shed 7 bases and J shed 3 bases, with 12 bases lying between them. CDR3 sequence (DNA): TGCAGCGCGACACAGGGAGACTATGGCTACACCTTC. It codes for CSATQGDYGYTF.

This clone has a handful of counts. The V and J genes are TRBV30 and TRBJ1-4, with a possible D match to TRBD1 (5 bases). Germline CDR1 GTSNPN, CDR2 SVGIG (reference sequence). The CDR3 is 13 amino acids. V lost 4 bases and J 5 bases, leaving 11 bases between the germline ends. CDR3 residues: CAWTGTLNEKLFF. In DNA, the CDR3 is TGTGCCTGGACCGGGACGTTAAATGAAAAACTGTTTTTT.

The chain carries TRBV2 and TRBJ2-2; D might be TRBD1 (6 bases). Trimming stripped 6 bases from V and 7 bases from J, with 18 bases between. The germline CDR1 and CDR2 sequences are SNHLY and FYNNEI. This CDR3 spans 15 amino acids. The CDR3 DNA sequence: TGTGCCAGCAGACACAGGGATATCTTGGACGGGGAGCTGTTTTTT. Protein: CASRHRDILDGELFF.

The V and J genes are TRBV29-1 and TRBJ2-2; D is possibly TRBD1 (6 bases). Germline V gene sequence: CDR1 SQVTM, CDR2 ANQGSEA. V gave up 4 bases and J gave up 3 bases, with 15 bases separating them. The CDR3 is 15 residues long. CDR3 protein: CSVGRQGRDTGELFF. In DNA, the CDR3 is TGCAGCGTTGGGCGGCAGGGGCGGGACACCGGGGAGCTGTTTTTT.

The chain uses TRBV29-1 and TRBJ1-2; D remains unclear. The V gene lost 3 bases and the J gene lost 1 base, with 6 bases spanning the gap. CDR1 is SQVTM, CDR2 ANQGSEA, per germline. CDR3 length: 12 residues. The CDR3 nucleotides read TGCAGCGTTGACTCGGATAACTATGGCTACACCTTC. Protein: CSVDSDNYGYTF.

This clone was found a few times. The V gene is TRBV18, the J gene TRBJ2-3; D might be TRBD2 (5 bases). The V end was cut by 0 bases, the J end by 11 bases, with 15 bases between. Germline assignment: CDR1 KGHSH and CDR2 LQKENI. The CDR3 has 14 amino acids. The CDR3 region has the DNA TGTGCCAGCTCACCACCGGTGGAGGACTTGAAGCAGTATTTT. Its translation: CASSPPVEDLKQYF.

V usage is TRBV2 and J usage is TRBJ2-1; TRBD2 aligns across 8 bases. The CDR3 contains 16 residues. CDR1 SNHLY and CDR2 FYNNEI come from the germline V gene. V lost 5 bases to trimming and J lost 7 bases; unmatched junction nucleotides: 13. The CDR3 spells CASSPRLALLRNEQFF. CDR3 in DNA: TGTGCCAGCAGTCCCCGACTAGCGCTGCTTCGGAATGAGCAGTTCTTC.

The chain combines TRBV2 with TRBJ2-2, with D perhaps given as TRBD1 or TRBD2 (7 bases each). The CDR3 contains 14 residues. Per germline, CDR1 SNHLY and CDR2 FYNNEI. Trimming left V 8 bases short and J 6 bases short, with 16 bases between. The CDR3 here is CASSVPGGAGELFF. CDR3 nucleotide sequence: TGTGCCAGCTCCGTGCCAGGGGGGGCCGGGGAGCTGTTTTTT. The whole variable domain, remainder taken from reference TRBV2 and TRBJ2-2, is EPEVTQTPSHQVTQMGQEVILRCVPISNHLYFYWYRQILGQKVEFLVSFYNNEISEKSEIFDDQFSVERPDGSNFTLKIRSTKLEDSAMYFCASSVPGGAGELFFGEGSRLTVL.

The chain combines TRBV5-1 with TRBJ2-5; the D is unclear. CDR3 length: 13 amino acids. In germline, CDR1 is SGHRS, CDR2 YFSETQ. The V and J ends lost 4 bases and 7 bases respectively, with 14 bases between them. This CDR3 reads CASSQRPGGTQYF. DNA of the CDR3: TGCGCCAGCAGCCAGAGACCCGGCGGGACCCAGTACTTC.

J is TRBJ2-1 and V is TRBV4-1; the D gene is possibly TRBD2 (6 bases). The germline V gene has CDR1 MGHRA and CDR2 YSYEKL. The CDR3 covers 14 residues. Trimming shortened V by 3 bases and J by 4 bases, and 10 bases separated the two germline ends. CDR3 loop: CASSQSSEYNEQFF. The CDR3 DNA reads as TGCGCCAGCAGCCAGTCTAGCGAATACAATGAGCAGTTCTTC.

There are many counts of this clone. The rearrangement joins TRBV7-2 to TRBJ2-2, with D maybe TRBD2 (5 bases). CDR3 length equals 16 residues. Germline CDR1 SGHTA, CDR2 FQGNSA. V was pared by 3 bases and J by 0 bases, with 11 bases between. CDR3 loop: CASSFASMTNTGELFF. CDR3 nucleotides: TGTGCCAGCAGCTTTGCTAGCATGACGAACACCGGGGAGCTGTTTTTT.

The V gene is TRBV7-2, the J gene TRBJ2-1; D perhaps matches TRBD2 (5 bases). The V gene's germline CDR1 is SGHTA and CDR2 FQGNSA. This CDR3 has 12 amino acids. Trimming removed 3 bases at V and 8 bases at J, with 8 bases between. CDR3 residues: CASSLSGDEQFF. The DNA for the CDR3 is TGTGCCAGCAGCTTGAGCGGAGATGAGCAGTTCTTC.

This chain links TRBV15 with TRBJ2-2; 13 bases match TRBD2. Germline V gene data show CDR1 as LNHNV and CDR2 as YYDKDF (reference sequence). Losses at the gene ends were 2 bases for V and 7 bases for J; bases not matched to a gene: 13. This CDR3 is built from 19 residues. CDR3 protein: CATSRRDGLAGVLVGELFF. In DNA form, the CDR3 reads TGTGCCACCAGCAGACGGGATGGACTAGCGGGAGTACTTGTCGGGGAGCTGTTTTTT.

The CDR3 spells CASSPRADGAGELFF. In nucleotides, the CDR3 is TGCGCCAGCAGCCCCCGTGCGGACGGGGCCGGGGAGCTGTTTTTT. The J gene is TRBJ2-2, the V gene TRBV4-3; maybe TRBD2 (5 bases). The CDR3 has 15 residues. Between the trimmed V and J ends, which lost 4 bases and 6 bases, there was a span of 15 bases. CDR1 is LGHNA, CDR2 YSLEER, per germline.